Included here is one T cell receptor (beta chain) sequence, with context. Its antigen remains unidentified. These data belong to a study of cytomegalovirus exposure and HLA in healthy donors. Sequencing used immunoSEQ multiplex PCR; TCRdb keeps in-frame clones, though not all of them. Of approximately 65,000 clones in the sample, 80% to 95% were seen once. Study-level results: Generally TCR sequences proved uncommon, though certain public TCRs appeared in numerous donors. High sensitivity and specificity were reportedly achieved when the classifier diagnosed cytomegalovirus status. First-cohort TCR clusters were later found to tend to co-occur in the 120 validation repertoires. Cytomegalovirus association was listed for 164 TCR beta chains.

The length of the CDR3 is 17 residues. Germline loops: CDR1 MGHRA, CDR2 YSYEKL. V lost 1 base, J lost 0 bases, and 14 bases lay in between. The sequencing sample was made of PBMCs. The source is a man between 18 and 35 years old in good health and CMV-seropositive. This chain joins TRBV4-1 and TRBJ2-3; no reliable D call. The CDR3 is CASSQAPVSTSTDTQYF. The CDR3 DNA follows: TGCGCCAGCAGCCAAGCTCCGGTCTCAACTAGCACAGATACGCAGTATTTT.